Sequencing of this TCR beta chain was carried out in a study of OX40 agonist ivuxolimab in advanced cancers. The wider study: An agonistic anti-OX40 (CD134) antibody, ivuxolimab, was used to treat the patients. Every patient in dose escalation had hepatocellular carcinoma, melanoma, renal cell or head and neck cancer. Whole-study findings and limits: By week 6 at 0.1 to 3.0 mg/kg, blood CD4+ and CD8+ T cells had expanded clonally. Expansion of clones was among the lowest in partial responders at 0.1-3.0 mg/kg.

Details on this clone: The target antigen is unknown.

The repertoire was sequenced with immunoSEQ multiplex PCR; TCRdb's copy has only in-frame clones and lacks some. The table has 76,000 or so clones, about 93% seen once. The CDR3 is 15 residues long. V lost 8 bases to trimming and J lost 1 base, with 17 bases between them. The germline V gene encodes CDR1 SNHLY and CDR2 FYNNEI. The starting material was CD4+ or CD8+ T cells sorted from blood, obtained in a trial of the OX40 agonist ivuxolimab. The origin of this receptor is an adult with an advanced solid tumor such as melanoma, head and neck, liver or kidney cancer. The chain has TRBV2 and TRBJ1-2; the D gene is possibly TRBD1 (6 bases). CDR3 coding DNA: TGTGCCAGCGTTGATACAGGGAATCTTAACTATGGCTACACCTTC. Amino acid sequence: CASVDTGNLNYGYTF.